These T cell receptor beta chains were read from a single sample in a study of T-cell reconstitution after alpha-beta-depleted transplantation in children. MiXCR was run by TCRdb on the PCR reads, yielding one entry per CDR3 protein. The data hold more than 90,000 distinct CDR3 sequences, with 10% observed a single time. The sequencing used PBMCs, collected before TCRalphabeta/CD19-depleted stem cell transplant. Receptors were obtained from a boy aged 2 to 10 with acute lymphoblastic leukemia, due to receive a stem cell transplant. Both conserved end residues are part of each CDR3. A D gene is named only where the DNA matches it firmly. Only part of the rows carry a size: once, few, many, or a class if the clone is expanded.

many	TRBV7-8	TRBJ2-3	TRBD2	CASSLVGRARTDTQYF	TGTGCCAGCAGCTTAGTCGGGAGGGCCCGGACAGATACGCAGTATTTT
NA	TRBV7-6	TRBJ2-1	NA	CASSGGLAEVGEQFF	TGTGCCAGCAGCGGGGGGCTAGCGGAGGTGGGTGAGCAGTTCTTC
NA	TRBV11-1	TRBJ2-1	TRBD2	CASSSTTRSSGAYNEQFF	TGTGCCAGCAGCTCGACAACCCGGTCTAGCGGAGCCTACAATGAGCAGTTCTTC
many	TRBV7-9	TRBJ2-3	TRBD1	CASSLMGQTSTDTQYF	TGTGCCAGCAGCTTAATGGGACAGACTAGCACAGATACGCAGTATTTT
many	TRBV29-1	TRBJ2-1	NA	CSVVRGLWGAATYNEQFF	TGCAGCGTCGTTCGCGGTTTGTGGGGGGCCGCGACCTACAATGAGCAGTTCTTC
many	TRBV12-3/TRBV12-4	TRBJ2-5	NA	CASSLGHQETQYF	TGTGCCAGCAGTTTAGGACACCAAGAGACCCAGTACTTC
many	TRBV29-1	TRBJ2-5	NA	CSVEDRAMGQETQYF	TGCAGCGTTGAAGATAGGGCAATGGGGCAAGAGACCCAGTACTTC
many	TRBV6-2/TRBV6-3	TRBJ1-1	TRBD1	CASRDWGTGSNTEAFF	TGTGCCAGCAGGGATTGGGGGACAGGGAGTAACACTGAAGCTTTCTTT
NA	TRBV10-3	TRBJ2-1	TRBD2	CAISDQREIWYNEQFF	TGTGCCATCAGTGACCAGCGGGAGATCTGGTACAATGAGCAGTTCTTC
NA	TRBV11-2	TRBJ2-2	NA	CASTPLTGELFF	TGTGCCAGCACCCCACTCACCGGGGAGCTGTTTTTT
few	TRBV7-3	TRBJ2-7	TRBD2	CASSYSGGDEQYF	TGTGCCAGCAGCTATAGCGGGGGCGACGAGCAGTACTTC
NA	TRBV7-8	TRBJ2-1	NA	CASSLGRSNEQFF	TGTGCCAGCAGCTTGGGGAGGTCCAATGAGCAGTTCTTC
NA	TRBV7-2	TRBJ2-3	NA	CASSRGRGPSTDTQYF	TGTGCCAGCAGCCGAGGGCGGGGGCCTAGCACAGATACGCAGTATTTT
NA	TRBV5-1	TRBJ1-5	TRBD1	CASSRETGAPPNQPQHF	TGCGCCAGCAGCCGGGAGACAGGGGCCCCACCCAATCAGCCCCAGCATTTT
many	TRBV29-1	TRBJ2-3	NA	CSVDHGGDTQYF	TGCAGCGTTGATCATGGGGGAGATACGCAGTATTTT
NA	TRBV28	TRBJ2-7	TRBD2	CASSLPRGVSRIYEQYF	TGTGCCAGCAGTTTGCCCCGGGGGGTATCGAGGATCTACGAGCAGTACTTC
few	TRBV5-1	TRBJ2-3	TRBD1	CASKDRETGVGTYTQYF	TGCGCCAGCAAGGATCGGGAGACAGGGGTAGGGACCTATACGCAGTATTTT
many	TRBV5-1	TRBJ2-1	NA	CASSLAGGGLNNEQFF	TGCGCCAGCAGCTTGGCGGGTGGGGGACTCAACAATGAGCAGTTCTTC
NA	TRBV20-1	TRBJ2-1	TRBD2	CSVKRGGGRVGNEQFF	TGCAGTGTTAAACGGGGGGGCGGGAGAGTTGGGAATGAGCAGTTCTTC
NA	TRBV7-6	TRBJ1-3	NA	CASSLALGAGNTIYF	TGTGCCAGCAGCTTAGCGCTCGGGGCCGGAAACACCATATATTTT
NA	TRBV29-1	TRBJ2-7	NA	CSVESQGGSGRTGYEQYF	TGCAGCGTTGAAAGTCAGGGGGGAAGCGGGAGGACAGGGTACGAGCAGTACTTC
few	TRBV2	TRBJ2-7	TRBD1	CASSGSLGTGSDEQYF	TGTGCCAGCAGCGGAAGCCTCGGGACAGGGTCCGACGAGCAGTACTTC
few	TRBV20-1	TRBJ1-5	TRBD1	CSASPQGAGGNQPQHF	TGCAGTGCTAGTCCGCAGGGGGCAGGGGGCAATCAGCCCCAGCATTTT